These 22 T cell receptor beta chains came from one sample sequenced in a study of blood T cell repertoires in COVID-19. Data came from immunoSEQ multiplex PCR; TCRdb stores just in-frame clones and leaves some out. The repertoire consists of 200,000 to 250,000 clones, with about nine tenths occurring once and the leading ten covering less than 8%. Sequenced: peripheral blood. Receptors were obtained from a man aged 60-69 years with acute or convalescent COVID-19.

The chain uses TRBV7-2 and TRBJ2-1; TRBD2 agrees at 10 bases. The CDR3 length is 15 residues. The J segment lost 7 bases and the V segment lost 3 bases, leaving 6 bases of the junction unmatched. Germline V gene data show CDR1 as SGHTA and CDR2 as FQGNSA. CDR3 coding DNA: TGTGCCAGCAGCTTTGCTAGCGGGAGTCGGAATGAGCAGTTCTTC. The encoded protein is CASSFASGSRNEQFF.

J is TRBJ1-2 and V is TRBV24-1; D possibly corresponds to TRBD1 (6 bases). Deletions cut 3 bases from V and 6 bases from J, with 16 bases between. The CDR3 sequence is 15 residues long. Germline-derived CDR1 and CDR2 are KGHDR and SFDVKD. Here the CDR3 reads CATSDPRTTGDGYTF. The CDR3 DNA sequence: TGTGCCACCAGTGATCCAAGAACGACAGGCGATGGCTACACCTTC.

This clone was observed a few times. CDR3 bases: TGTGCCAGCGCCTTGCCCGGAGGGGAGACCCAGTACTTC. Translating gives CASALPGGETQYF. The chain recombines TRBV6-5 with TRBJ2-5; possible D gene TRBD2, 6 bases. Germline V gene data show CDR1 as MNHEY and CDR2 as SVGAGI. V was cut by 8 bases and J by 5 bases, with 15 bases left in between. This CDR3 is built from 13 residues.

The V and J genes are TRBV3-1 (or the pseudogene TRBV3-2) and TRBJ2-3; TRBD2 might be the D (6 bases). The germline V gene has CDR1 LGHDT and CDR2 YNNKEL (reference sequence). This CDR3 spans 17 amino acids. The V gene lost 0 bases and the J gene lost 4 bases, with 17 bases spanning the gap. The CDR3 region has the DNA TGTGCCAGCAGCCAAGATGGCAGGGCAGGGAGGCCAGATACGCAGTATTTT. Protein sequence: CASSQDGRAGRPDTQYF.

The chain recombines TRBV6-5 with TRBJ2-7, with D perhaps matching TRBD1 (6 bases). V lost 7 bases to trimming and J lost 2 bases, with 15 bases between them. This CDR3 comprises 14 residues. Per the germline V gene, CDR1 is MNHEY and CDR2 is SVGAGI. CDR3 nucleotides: TGTGCCAGCAAACCGTCGGACAGCACCTACGAGCAGTACTTC. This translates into CASKPSDSTYEQYF.

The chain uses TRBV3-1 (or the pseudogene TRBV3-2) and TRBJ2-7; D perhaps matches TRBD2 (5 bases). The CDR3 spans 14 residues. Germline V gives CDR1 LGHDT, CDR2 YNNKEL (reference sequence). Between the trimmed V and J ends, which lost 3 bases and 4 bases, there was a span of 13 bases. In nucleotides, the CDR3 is TGTGCCAGCAGCCATGCCTTTACTAGTTACGAGCAGTACTTC. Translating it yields CASSHAFTSYEQYF.

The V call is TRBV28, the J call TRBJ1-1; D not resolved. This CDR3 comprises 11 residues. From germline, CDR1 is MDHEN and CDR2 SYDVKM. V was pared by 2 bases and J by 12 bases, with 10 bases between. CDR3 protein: CASSLRGWTFF. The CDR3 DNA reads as TGTGCCAGCAGTTTACGGGGTTGGACTTTCTTT.

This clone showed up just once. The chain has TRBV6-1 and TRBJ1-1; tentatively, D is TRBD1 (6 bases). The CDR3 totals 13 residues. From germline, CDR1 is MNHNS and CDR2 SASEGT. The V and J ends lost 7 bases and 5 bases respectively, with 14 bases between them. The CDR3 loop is CASTATGGTEAFF. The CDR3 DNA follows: TGTGCCAGCACCGCGACAGGAGGAACTGAAGCTTTCTTT.

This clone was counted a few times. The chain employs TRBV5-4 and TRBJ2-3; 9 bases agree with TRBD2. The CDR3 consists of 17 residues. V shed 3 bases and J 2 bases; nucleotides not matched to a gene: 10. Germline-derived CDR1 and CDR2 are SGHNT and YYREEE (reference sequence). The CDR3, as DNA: TGTGCCAGCAGCTCCCCGGCGGGACTAGCTAACACAGATACGCAGTATTTT. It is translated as CASSSPAGLANTDTQYF.

CDR3 coding DNA: TGTGCCAGCAGTGGCCCAGCGGGAGGCTCAACCTACAATGAGCAGTTCTTC. It codes for CASSGPAGGSTYNEQFF. The chain uses TRBV2 and TRBJ2-1, with 9 bases fitting TRBD2. The V gene's germline CDR1 is SNHLY and CDR2 FYNNEI. The trim removed 4 bases at V and 2 bases at J, leaving 9 bases unmatched. The CDR3 has 17 residues. The whole variable domain, remainder taken from reference TRBV2 and TRBJ2-1, is EPEVTQTPSHQVTQMGQEVILRCVPISNHLYFYWYRQILGQKVEFLVSFYNNEISEKSEIFDDQFSVERPDGSNFTLKIRSTKLEDSAMYFCASSGPAGGSTYNEQFFGPGTRLTVL.

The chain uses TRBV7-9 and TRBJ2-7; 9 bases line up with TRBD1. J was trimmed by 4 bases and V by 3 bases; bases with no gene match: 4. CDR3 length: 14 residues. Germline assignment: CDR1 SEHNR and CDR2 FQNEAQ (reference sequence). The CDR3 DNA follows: TGTGCCAGCAGCTTCACAGGGGGCGTGTACGAGCAGTACTTC. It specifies CASSFTGGVYEQYF.

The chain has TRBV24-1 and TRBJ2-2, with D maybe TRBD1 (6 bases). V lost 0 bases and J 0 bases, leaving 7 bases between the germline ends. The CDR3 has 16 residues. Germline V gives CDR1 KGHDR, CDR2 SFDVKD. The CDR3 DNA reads TGTGCCACCAGTGATTTGAGACAGGCGAACACCGGGGAGCTGTTTTTT. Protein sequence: CATSDLRQANTGELFF.

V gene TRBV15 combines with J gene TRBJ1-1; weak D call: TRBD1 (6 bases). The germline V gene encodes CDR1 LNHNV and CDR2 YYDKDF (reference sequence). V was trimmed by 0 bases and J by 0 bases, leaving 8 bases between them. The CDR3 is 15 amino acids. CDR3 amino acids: CATSREDSMNTEAFF. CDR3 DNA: TGTGCCACCAGCAGAGAGGACAGCATGAACACTGAAGCTTTCTTT.

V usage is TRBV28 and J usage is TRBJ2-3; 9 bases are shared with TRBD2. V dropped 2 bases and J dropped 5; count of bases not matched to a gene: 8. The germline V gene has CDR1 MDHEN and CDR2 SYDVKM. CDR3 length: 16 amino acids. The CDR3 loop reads CASSLRGRAIVDTQYF. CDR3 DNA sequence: TGTGCCAGCAGTTTACGCGGGAGGGCCATTGTAGATACGCAGTATTTT.

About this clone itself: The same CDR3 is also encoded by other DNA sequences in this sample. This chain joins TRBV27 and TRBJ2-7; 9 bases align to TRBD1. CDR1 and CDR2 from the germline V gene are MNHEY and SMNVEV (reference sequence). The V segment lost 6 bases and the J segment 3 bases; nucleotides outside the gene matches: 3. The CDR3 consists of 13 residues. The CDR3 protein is CASSPGQGYEQYF. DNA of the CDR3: TGTGCCAGCAGCCCGGGACAGGGCTACGAGCAGTACTTC.

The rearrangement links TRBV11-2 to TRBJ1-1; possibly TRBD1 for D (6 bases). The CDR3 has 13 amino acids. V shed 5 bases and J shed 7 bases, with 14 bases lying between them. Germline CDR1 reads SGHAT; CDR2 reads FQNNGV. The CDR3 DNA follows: TGTGCCAGCAGCCCCATTACAGGGTTTGAAGCTTTCTTT. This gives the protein CASSPITGFEAFF. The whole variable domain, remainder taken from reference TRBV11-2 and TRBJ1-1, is EAGVAQSPRYKIIEKRQSVAFWCNPISGHATLYWYQQILGQGPKLLIQFQNNGVVDDSQLPKDRFSAERLKGVDSTLKIQPAKLEDSAVYLCASSPITGFEAFFGQGTRLTVV.

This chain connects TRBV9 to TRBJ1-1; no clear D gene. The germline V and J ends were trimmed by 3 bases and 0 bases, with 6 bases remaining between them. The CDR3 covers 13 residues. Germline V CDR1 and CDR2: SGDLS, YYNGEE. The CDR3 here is CASSATLNTEAFF. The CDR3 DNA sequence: TGTGCCAGCAGCGCCACACTGAACACTGAAGCTTTCTTT.

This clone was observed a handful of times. CDR3 region: CASSSPRGAPAYEQYF. For the CDR3, the DNA is TGTGCCAGCAGCTCGCCCCGGGGGGCTCCCGCCTACGAGCAGTACTTC. The chain carries TRBV11-3 and TRBJ2-7; a weak D match, TRBD2 (7 bases). CDR3 length equals 16 residues. The V and J ends lost 4 bases and 2 bases respectively, with 18 bases between them. Germline V gene data show CDR1 as SGHNT and CDR2 as YENEEA.

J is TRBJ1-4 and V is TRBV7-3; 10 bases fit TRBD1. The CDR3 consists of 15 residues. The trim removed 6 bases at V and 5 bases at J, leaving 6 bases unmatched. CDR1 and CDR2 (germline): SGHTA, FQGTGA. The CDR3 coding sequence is TGTGCCAGCAGTCCCGGACAGGGGGGAAATGAAAAACTGTTTTTT. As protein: CASSPGQGGNEKLFF. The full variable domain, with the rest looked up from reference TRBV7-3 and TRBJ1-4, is GAGVSQTPSNKVTEKGKYVELRCDPISGHTALYWYRQSLGQGPEFLIYFQGTGAADDSGLPNDRFFAVRPEGSVSTLKIQRTERGDSAVYLCASSPGQGGNEKLFFGSGTQLSVL.

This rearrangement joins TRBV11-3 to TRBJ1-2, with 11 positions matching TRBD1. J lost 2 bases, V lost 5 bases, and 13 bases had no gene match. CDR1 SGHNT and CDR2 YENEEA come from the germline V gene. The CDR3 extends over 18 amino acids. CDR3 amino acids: CASSQSIPGDRGNYGYTF. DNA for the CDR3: TGTGCCAGCAGCCAAAGTATTCCCGGGGACAGGGGGAACTATGGCTACACCTTC.

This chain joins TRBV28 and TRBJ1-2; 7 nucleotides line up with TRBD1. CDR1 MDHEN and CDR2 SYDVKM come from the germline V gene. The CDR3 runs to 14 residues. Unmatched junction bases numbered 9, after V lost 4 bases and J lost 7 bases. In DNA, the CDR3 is TGTGCCAGCAGTTCATCCGACAGGGTGATTGGCTACACCTTC. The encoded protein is CASSSSDRVIGYTF.

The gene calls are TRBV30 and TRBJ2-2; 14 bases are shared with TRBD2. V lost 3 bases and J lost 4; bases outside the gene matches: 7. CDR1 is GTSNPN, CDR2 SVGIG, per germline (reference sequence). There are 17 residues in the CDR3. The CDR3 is CAWRTTSGRAGTGELFF. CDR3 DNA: TGTGCCTGGAGGACGACTAGCGGGAGGGCCGGCACCGGGGAGCTGTTTTTT.